The source of this T cell receptor beta chain is a study of T cell responses to AZD1222 COVID-19 vaccine. The study's findings and limits: It should be noted that donors were predominantly white British and more often female, and clonal diversity was possibly underestimated. Dominant at 160-218 and 743-854, vaccine-associated CD4 TCRs also spanned spike. Vaccination with two AZD1222 doses was followed by a rise in Spike-specific TCR breadth and depth.

To note about this clone: Its antigen is currently unknown.

Trimming left V 5 bases short and J 8 bases short, with 13 bases between. From germline, CDR1 is SNHLY and CDR2 FYNNEI. The CDR3 is made up of 13 amino acids. Produced via immunoSEQ multiplex PCR; TCRdb's table is partial and in-frame only. The data show roughly 130,000 clones, about 82% seen once. This material consisted of peripheral blood, taken on day 0 of AZD1222 vaccination. The V gene is TRBV2, the J gene TRBJ2-1; D unresolved. The sequence was collected from an adult in good health. The CDR3 bases are TGTGCCAGCAGTCCCACCCCGACCCATGAGCAGTTCTTC. It translates to CASSPTPTHEQFF.